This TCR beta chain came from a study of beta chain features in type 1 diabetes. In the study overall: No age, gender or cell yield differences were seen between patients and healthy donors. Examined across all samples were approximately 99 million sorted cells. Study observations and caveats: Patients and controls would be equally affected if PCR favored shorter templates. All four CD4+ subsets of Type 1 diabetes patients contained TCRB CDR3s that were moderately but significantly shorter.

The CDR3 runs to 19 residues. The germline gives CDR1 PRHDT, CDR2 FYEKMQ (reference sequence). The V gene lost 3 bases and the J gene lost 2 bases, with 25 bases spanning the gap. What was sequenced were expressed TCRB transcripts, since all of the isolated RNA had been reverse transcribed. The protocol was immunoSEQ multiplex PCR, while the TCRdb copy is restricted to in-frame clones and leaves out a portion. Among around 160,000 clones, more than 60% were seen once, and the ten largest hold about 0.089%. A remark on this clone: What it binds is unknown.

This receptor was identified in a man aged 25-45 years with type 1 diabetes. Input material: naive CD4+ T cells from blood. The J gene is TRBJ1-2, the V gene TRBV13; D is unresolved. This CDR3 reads CASSFSPFRLRGENYGYTF. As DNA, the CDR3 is TGTGCCAGCAGCTTTAGCCCCTTTAGGCTACGCGGCGAAAACTATGGCTACACCTTC.